This TCR beta chain was profiled in a study of blood T cell repertoires in COVID-19. Study-level information: Samples came from the United States, Italy and Spain, spanning acute and convalescent COVID-19.

CDR1 is MNHEY, CDR2 SVGEGT, per germline. CDR3 length equals 14 residues. The V and J ends lost 4 bases and 7 bases, in that order; junction bases with no gene match: 6. Authors' data handling: Nucleated cell number was recorded as an estimate derived from reference gene primer amplification. Produced via immunoSEQ multiplex PCR; TCRdb's table is partial and in-frame only. The V and J calls and the clone size are those of that table, but D and trimming were determined from the DNA. The sample shows 150,000 to 200,000 clones, about four fifths of them seen only once. What was sequenced was peripheral blood. The chain recombines TRBV6-2 or TRBV6-3 with TRBJ1-5; 8 positions match TRBD1. The clonotype comes from a man between 65 and 85 years old with active or convalescent COVID-19. The CDR3 region is CASSSGQGGQPQHF. The CDR3 DNA sequence: TGTGCCAGCAGTTCCGGACAGGGCGGGCAGCCCCAGCATTTT.